This T cell receptor (beta chain) was recovered during a study of PD-1 blockade in classical Hodgkin lymphoma (dated by TCRdb to 2018 to 2020). A note on the overall study: Nivolumab dosing was 3 mg/kg intravenously every 2 weeks, continuing until either disease progression or unacceptable toxicity. The study used CyTOF and TCR beta sequencing to define a peripheral blood immune signature of response to PD-1 blockade in classical Hodgkin lymphoma.

In the paper's terms, the time point label means: cycle 2 day 1 (C2D1) of nivolumab. All trial patients had relapsed after autologous stem cell transplantation, with cohorts A, B and C differing in prior brentuximab vedotin exposure. The trial cohort included 45 to 65 patients with relapsed/refractory classical Hodgkin lymphoma, and each patient had a best overall response of complete response, partial response or progressive disease. In the multi-cohort phase II CheckMate 205 trial, trial patients received single-agent nivolumab. An independent review committee assessed best overall response by applying the 2007 International Working Group response criteria. Trial PBMCs were collected just before the start of nivolumab (C1D1) and during therapy at cycle 2 day 1 and cycle 4 day 1. Peripheral blood was collected in 8 mL Vacutainer Cell Preparation Tubes, from which PBMCs were isolated by centrifugation and then cryopreserved.

The Qiagen DNeasy kit was used to extract genomic DNA from unsorted PBMCs and from the negatively selected CD4+ and CD8+ fractions. TCR beta CDR3 regions were amplified by immunoSEQ multiplex PCR using primers annealing to V and J segments. A synthetic immune receptor repertoire was used to minimize amplification bias, and any remaining bias was removed computationally after sequencing. The published analysis was carried out like this. Custom Python scripts were used to quantify repertoire diversity as the Shannon entropy index. Unsorted, CD4+ and CD8+ repertoires were analyzed separately, except for combined analyses in which CD4+ and CD8+ sequences were merged in silico. A clone was considered expanded if an increase in frequency of at least 2-fold after treatment relative to C1D1 was found, and a pseudocount of 0.5 was applied to clones undetected at baseline. Clones with 0 or 1 copy at C1D1 were classified as singleton clones, and clones with 2 or more copies were classified as non-singleton clones. By matching protein sequences in sorted samples from the same patient, clones expanded in unsorted samples were annotated as CD4+, CD8+ or unknown. Wilcoxon tests on paired samples were used to test diversity changes from C1D1 to C4D1. TCRdb mirrors the immuneACCESS table, restricted to in-frame sequences. Some clones are absent from its copies; in checked studies, under half trace to an unresolved V gene, and the reason for the others is unknown. V, J and clone size reflect that table, while D and trimming were determined from the DNA. This sample is represented by just over 14,000 clones; approximately 82% of them were singletons. The ten largest clonotypes hold around 27% of the sample.

A note on this clone: It has no known antigen specificity. No clone much larger than this one lies a single base away; base qualities are absent.

The full study reports these points: By C4D1, a significant rise was seen in CD4+ TCR diversity but not in CD8+ TCR diversity (p=0.0027 vs p=0.16), and the rise was most apparent among complete responders (p=0.02). Baseline TCR diversity was reported to be lower in newly diagnosed patients than in healthy donors, and even lower in relapsed/refractory patients. Diversity was lower in patients who began nivolumab less than 1 year after ASCT, so these patients were left out of later analyses to avoid confounding by immune reconstitution. Among trial patients, those achieving complete response had baseline diversity similar to that of newly diagnosed patients, while diversity was significantly lower in partial responders and progressors. The study was restricted to a single clinical trial cohort, and the causes of repertoire differences, possibly disease activity or prior therapy, were left undefined.

The junction shows trimming of 0 bases on V and 3 bases on J, plus 9 bases between the germline ends. For CDR1 and CDR2, the germline V gene lists MNHNS and SASEGT. The CDR3 holds 14 amino acids from the cysteine to the phenylalanine. The only DNA kept is the CDR3, 42 bases in frame from the first base. The clonotype comes from a human donor with classical Hodgkin lymphoma. The sample in question was peripheral blood mononuclear cells (PBMCs), obtained before the second cycle of nivolumab. The chain couples TRBV6-1 to TRBJ2-7; the D call could be TRBD1 or TRBD2, with each sharing 5 bases. The CDR3 protein sequence reads: CASSEAGTDYEQYF. The sequenced DNA: TGTGCCAGCAGTGAAGCGGGGACCGACTACGAGCAGTACTTC.